These 31 T cell receptor beta chains came from one sample sequenced in a study of long-term antiretroviral therapy in people with HIV. Run at survey level, the immunoSEQ assay was version v3.0. The assay was immunoSEQ multiplex PCR, and TCRdb's table has in-frame clones only and misses some. The data contain about 35,000 clones, 70% to 90% of them seen just once; the ten biggest clones take up over 9.5%. The sequencing used unsorted PBMCs, collected 2.2 years after starting antiretroviral therapy. The receptors here all came from a man between 18 and 35 years old with HIV.

The chain couples TRBV19 to TRBJ2-1, with D perhaps TRBD1 (5 bases). Germline V gene sequence: CDR1 LNHDA, CDR2 SQIVND (reference sequence). The CDR3 spans 16 residues. Trimming shortened V by 5 bases and J by 1 base, and 15 bases separated the two germline ends. The CDR3 bases are TGTGCCAGTAGTCCTCAAGCAGGGTTATCCTACAATGAGCAGTTCTTC. Protein sequence: CASSPQAGLSYNEQFF.

The V and J genes are TRBV5-1 and TRBJ2-4, with D uncertain. Germline CDR1 and CDR2: SGHRS and YFSETQ. V was cut by 4 bases and J by 0 bases, with 14 bases left in between. The CDR3 totals 16 residues. The CDR3 loop reads CASSPGIPLAKNIQYF. Written as DNA, the CDR3 is TGCGCCAGCAGCCCGGGCATTCCCCTAGCCAAAAACATTCAGTACTTC.

J is TRBJ1-1 and V is TRBV5-1, with 8 bases fitting TRBD1. The CDR3 contains 15 residues. CDR1 is SGHRS and CDR2 is YFSETQ in the germline V gene. V dropped 2 bases and J dropped 4; count of bases not matched to a gene: 7. CDR3 sequence reads: CASSLEQGGITEAFF. The CDR3, as DNA: TGCGCCAGCAGCTTAGAACAGGGGGGAATCACTGAAGCTTTCTTT.

The chain uses TRBV4-1 and TRBJ2-7; a possible D gene is TRBD1 (5 bases). Trimming shortened V by 3 bases and J by 2 bases, and 14 bases separated the two germline ends. Looked up from germline, CDR1 is MGHRA and CDR2 is YSYEKL. The CDR3 contains 15 residues. The CDR3 here is CASSQEGTGAYEQYF. CDR3 coding DNA: TGCGCCAGCAGCCAGGAAGGAACAGGAGCCTACGAGCAGTACTTC.

The chain links TRBV5-1 to TRBJ1-1; 7 nucleotides align to TRBD1. From germline, CDR1 is SGHRS and CDR2 YFSETQ. This CDR3 has 14 amino acids. V trimming: 4 bases; J trimming: 5 bases; junction bases outside the gene matches: 8. The CDR3 DNA reads as TGCGCCAGCAGCCGGACATACAGGGGAACTGAAGCTTTCTTT. Translating gives CASSRTYRGTEAFF.

The chain recombines TRBV27 with TRBJ1-2; 7 nucleotides match TRBD1. J lost 8 bases, V lost 4 bases, and 13 bases had no gene match. This CDR3 comprises 15 residues. Germline loops: CDR1 MNHEY, CDR2 SMNVEV (reference sequence). The CDR3 loop reads CASSSRGGPLEGYTF. The CDR3 bases are TGTGCCAGCAGTTCCAGGGGGGGGCCGTTAGAGGGCTACACCTTC.

This clone has only one observation. The chain carries TRBV18 and TRBJ2-1; the D gene could be TRBD1 or TRBD2 (5 bases each). Trimming removed 6 bases at V and 5 bases at J, with 11 bases between. The CDR3 consists of 13 residues. In germline, CDR1 is KGHSH, CDR2 LQKENI. CDR3 sequence: CASSRGADNEQFF. The CDR3 coding sequence is TGTGCCAGCTCCCGAGGGGCCGACAATGAGCAGTTCTTC.

The chain employs TRBV7-3 and TRBJ2-1, with D tentatively TRBD1 (6 bases). The germline gives CDR1 SGHTA, CDR2 FQGTGA. This CDR3 has 13 amino acids. V gave up 5 bases and J gave up 3 bases, with 8 bases separating them. In DNA form, the CDR3 reads TGTGCCAGCAGCCTACAGGGCTACAATGAGCAGTTCTTC. This gives the protein CASSLQGYNEQFF.

The table lists this clone with a count of one. This chain joins TRBV27 and TRBJ2-1; 12 bases agree with TRBD2. Germline V gene data show CDR1 as MNHEY and CDR2 as SMNVEV (reference sequence). CDR3 length equals 19 residues. Losses at the gene ends were 6 bases for V and 0 bases for J; bases not matched to a gene: 12. Here the CDR3 DNA reads TGTGCCAGCAGCAGTAGGGGAACTAGCGGGGGGAGCTCCTACAATGAGCAGTTCTTC. The encoded protein is CASSSRGTSGGSSYNEQFF.

The rearrangement uses TRBV2 and TRBJ2-3; D might be TRBD2 (6 bases). The CDR3 sequence is 18 residues long. V gave up 0 bases and J gave up 4 bases, with 20 bases separating them. Per germline, CDR1 SNHLY and CDR2 FYNNEI. CDR3 nucleotide sequence: TGTGCCAGCAGTGAAGCGCTTGAGGGACCCCGGAGGGCAGATACGCAGTATTTT. Amino acids: CASSEALEGPRRADTQYF.

The chain employs TRBV27 and TRBJ2-2; 8 bases line up with TRBD1. The J segment lost 1 base and the V segment lost 6 bases, leaving 4 bases of the junction unmatched. Per germline, CDR1 MNHEY and CDR2 SMNVEV (reference sequence). The CDR3 covers 15 residues. Here the CDR3 reads CASRPGTGNTGELFF. The CDR3 bases are TGTGCCAGCAGACCCGGGACAGGGAACACCGGGGAGCTGTTTTTT.

This chain links TRBV11-2 with TRBJ2-2, with a tentative D call TRBD2 (6 bases). V was pared by 4 bases and J by 9 bases, with 18 bases between. This CDR3 comprises 15 residues. Germline lookup yields CDR1 SGHAT and CDR2 FQNNGV. CDR3 nucleotides: TGTGCCAGCAGCTCCATAGCGGAAGGGCGGCGGGAGCTGTTTTTT. Its translation is CASSSIAEGRRELFF.

This rearrangement joins TRBV25-1 to TRBJ2-7, with 8 bases fitting TRBD2. Trimming cost V 1 base and J 1 base; bases outside gene matches: 6. Germline V lookup: CDR1 MGHDK, CDR2 SYGVNS. The CDR3 is 16 amino acids. CDR3 in DNA: TGTGCCAGCAGTGAATTAGGCGGGAGGAATTCCTACGAGCAGTACTTC. Translating gives CASSELGGRNSYEQYF.

The chain employs TRBV19 and TRBJ2-7, with TRBD2 identical over 9 bases. Germline CDR1 LNHDA, CDR2 SQIVND (reference sequence). The CDR3 has 18 amino acids. J lost 0 bases, V lost 9 bases, and 18 bases had no gene match. The CDR3 loop reads CARGGVSSGITSSYEQYF. The CDR3 nucleotides read TGTGCCAGGGGGGGGGTCTCTAGCGGGATTACTAGCTCCTACGAGCAGTACTTC.

The chain carries TRBV28 and TRBJ2-7; D is ambiguous. The ends were cut back, 6 bases at V and 3 bases at J, with 12 bases in the middle. The germline V gene encodes CDR1 MDHEN and CDR2 SYDVKM. The CDR3 is made up of 13 amino acids. The CDR3 is CASSPPTDYEQYF. CDR3 in DNA: TGTGCCAGCAGCCCTCCTACGGACTACGAGCAGTACTTC.

The J gene is TRBJ2-2, the V gene TRBV5-1; tentative D call: TRBD1 (6 bases). The CDR3 runs 15 residues. CDR1 is SGHRS and CDR2 is YFSETQ in the germline V gene. V dropped 4 bases and J dropped 1 base, with 11 bases sitting between them. This CDR3 is CASSRQDRNTGELFF. Written as DNA, the CDR3 is TGCGCCAGCAGCCGTCAGGACAGGAACACCGGGGAGCTGTTTTTT. Drawing the rest from reference TRBV5-1 and TRBJ2-2, the complete variable domain is KAGVTQTPRYLIKTRGQQVTLSCSPISGHRSVSWYQQTPGQGLQFLFEYFSETQRNKGNFPGRFSGRQFSNSRSEMNVSTLELGDSALYLCASSRQDRNTGELFFGEGSRLTVL.

The chain carries TRBV25-1 and TRBJ2-1; tentatively, D is TRBD2 (6 bases). Germline V gives CDR1 MGHDK, CDR2 SYGVNS. The CDR3 covers 11 residues. CDR3 in DNA: TGTGCGGGGGGTCCAGGTGATGAGCAGTTCTTC. This gives the protein CAGGPGDEQFF.

V usage is TRBV15 and J usage is TRBJ2-1; 8 bases agree with TRBD1. CDR3 length: 15 amino acids. V shed 0 bases, J shed 7 bases, and the junction held 5 bases outside the gene matches. Germline V gene lookup returns CDR1 LNHNV and CDR2 YYDKDF (reference sequence). Here the CDR3 reads CATSRDLTGVNEQFF. As DNA, the CDR3 is TGTGCCACCAGCAGAGATCTGACAGGGGTAAATGAGCAGTTCTTC. Full variable domain (rest looked up from reference TRBV15 and TRBJ2-1): DAMVIQNPRYQVTQFGKPVTLSCSQTLNHNVMYWYQQKSSQAPKLLFHYYDKDFNNEADTPDNFQSRRPNTSFCFLDIRSPGLGDTAMYLCATSRDLTGVNEQFFGPGTRLTVL.

This chain uses TRBV13 with TRBJ1-1; D possibly corresponds to TRBD1 (6 bases). The CDR3 has 14 amino acids. Deletions cut 5 bases from V and 4 bases from J, with 14 bases between. From germline, CDR1 is PRHDT and CDR2 FYEKMQ (reference sequence). Here the CDR3 reads CASSLPGVGTEAFF. The CDR3 nucleotides read TGTGCCAGCAGCCTCCCAGGGGTCGGCACTGAAGCTTTCTTT. The full variable domain, its missing parts supplied by reference TRBV13 and TRBJ1-1, is AAGVIQSPRHLIKEKRETATLKCYPIPRHDTVYWYQQGPGQDPQFLISFYEKMQSDKGSIPDRFSAQQFSDYHSELNMSSLELGDSALYFCASSLPGVGTEAFFGQGTRLTVV.

The V call is TRBV30, the J call TRBJ1-2, with D possibly matching TRBD1 (5 bases). CDR3 length: 13 amino acids. V was pared by 0 bases and J by 2 bases, with 7 bases between. Germline V gives CDR1 GTSNPN, CDR2 SVGIG (reference sequence). The chain's CDR3 is CAWSVGDNYGYTF. The CDR3, as DNA: TGTGCCTGGAGTGTAGGGGACAACTATGGCTACACCTTC.

The genes are TRBV4-1 and TRBJ2-7, with 10 bases lining up with TRBD1. J lost 3 bases, V lost 4 bases, and 3 bases had no gene match. CDR1 is MGHRA and CDR2 is YSYEKL in the germline V gene. This CDR3 has 14 residues. Here the CDR3 DNA reads TGCGCCAGCAGCCGCTGGACAGGGGGCTACGAGCAGTACTTC. Translating it yields CASSRWTGGYEQYF.

The rearrangement links TRBV19 to TRBJ1-2; the match to TRBD1 covers 9 bases. The germline gives CDR1 LNHDA, CDR2 SQIVND (reference sequence). The CDR3 consists of 12 residues. V lost 5 bases, J lost 13 bases, and 8 bases stayed unmatched. The CDR3 spells CASSLWDRDATF. The DNA for the CDR3 is TGTGCCAGTAGTCTCTGGGACAGGGACGCCACCTTC.

The rearrangement links TRBV10-3 to TRBJ2-7; TRBD1 might be the D (5 bases). The CDR3 totals 15 residues. Trimming pared 0 bases from V and 0 bases from J, leaving 9 bases between. CDR1 and CDR2 from the germline V gene are ENHRY and SYGVKD. The CDR3 nucleotides are TGTGCCATCAGTGAGTCAGGGGTCAGCTCCTACGAGCAGTACTTC. Translating gives CAISESGVSSYEQYF.

The chain links TRBV28 to TRBJ2-5; tentative D call: TRBD1 (6 bases). The CDR3 loop spans 13 amino acids. V lost 5 bases to trimming and J lost 2 bases, with 9 bases between them. The germline gives CDR1 MDHEN, CDR2 SYDVKM. The CDR3 loop reads CASSLGQQETQYF. Here the CDR3 DNA reads TGTGCCAGCAGTCTCGGACAGCAAGAGACCCAGTACTTC.

V and J are TRBV4-1 and TRBJ1-3, with D possibly TRBD1 on 6 matching bases. The germline gives CDR1 MGHRA, CDR2 YSYEKL. This CDR3 region has 15 residues. The ends were cut back, 0 bases at V and 3 bases at J, with 9 bases in the middle. CDR3 in amino acids: CASSQDRGYGNTIYF. DNA of the CDR3: TGCGCCAGCAGCCAAGACAGGGGTTATGGAAACACCATATATTTT.

Details on this clone: The sample has other DNA sequences that encode this CDR3 too. The rearrangement joins TRBV18 to TRBJ2-1, with 8 bases identical to TRBD2. CDR3 length equals 19 residues. The V gene end was trimmed by 3 bases and the J gene end by 0 bases; junction bases not matched to a gene: 13. The germline V gene has CDR1 KGHSH and CDR2 LQKENI. CDR3 sequence: CASSPASLADGGSYNEQFF. The CDR3 nucleotides are TGTGCCAGCTCACCCGCCTCACTAGCGGACGGGGGCTCCTACAATGAGCAGTTCTTC. Together with reference TRBV18 and TRBJ2-1, the CDR3 gives the full variable domain: NAGVMQNPRHLVRRRGQEARLRCSPMKGHSHVYWYRQLPEEGLKFMVYLQKENIIDESGMPKERFSAEFPKEGPSILRIQQVVRGDSAAYFCASSPASLADGGSYNEQFFGPGTRLTVL.

The genes are TRBV27 and TRBJ2-7; 7 nucleotides line up with TRBD1. V lost 10 bases, J lost 6 bases, and 6 bases stayed unmatched. The germline V gene has CDR1 MNHEY and CDR2 SMNVEV (reference sequence). The CDR3 runs to 11 residues. This CDR3 is CATLGGGEQYF. The CDR3 nucleotides read TGTGCCACCCTAGGGGGCGGCGAGCAGTACTTC.

The J gene is TRBJ1-1, the V gene TRBV6-5, with a tentative D call TRBD1 (5 bases). Germline V gene sequence: CDR1 MNHEY, CDR2 SVGAGI. The CDR3 sequence is 15 residues long. Trimming removed 5 bases from V and 1 base from J, with 14 bases in between. The chain's CDR3 is CASSGYWGTNTEAFF. CDR3 nucleotide sequence: TGTGCCAGCAGTGGTTATTGGGGGACGAACACTGAAGCTTTCTTT.

This clone was seen once. The chain uses TRBV18 and TRBJ2-1; D possibly corresponds to TRBD2 (6 bases). Germline CDR1 is KGHSH and CDR2 is LQKENI. V was trimmed by 4 bases and J by 0 bases, leaving 22 bases between them. The CDR3 has 19 amino acids. CDR3 region: CASSLLYQGTVSSYNEQFF. As DNA, the CDR3 is TGTGCCAGCTCACTACTATATCAAGGGACTGTGAGCTCCTACAATGAGCAGTTCTTC.

The V and J genes are TRBV7-2 and TRBJ2-7; the D is unclear. There are 14 residues in the CDR3. Germline V CDR1 and CDR2: SGHTA, FQGNSA. Trimming removed 5 bases at V and 1 base at J, with 12 bases between. The CDR3 spells CASSHLGGSYEQYF. CDR3 sequence (DNA): TGTGCCAGCAGCCACCTGGGTGGTTCCTACGAGCAGTACTTC.

V gene TRBV2 combines with J gene TRBJ2-6; no definite D call. CDR1 and CDR2 from the germline V gene are SNHLY and FYNNEI. Trimming pared 7 bases from V and 0 bases from J, leaving 13 bases between. The CDR3 is 16 residues long. Here the CDR3 DNA reads TGTGCCAGCACTGCCTTCACCAACTCTGGGGCCAACGTCCTGACTTTC. Its translation: CASTAFTNSGANVLTF.